A selection of T cell receptor beta chains follows, all from one sample in a study of molecular identifiers for immune sequencing clone quantification. From the PCR reads, TCRdb called clonotypes with MiXCR, one entry per CDR3 protein. Of hundreds of thousands of distinct CDR3 sequences listed, roughly 24% are singletons. Sequences were obtained from naive CD8+ T cells from blood, with Jurkat cell RNA spiked in. The receptors were gathered from a human donor in good health. Some libraries in this study had Jurkat cell RNA spiked in. CDR3s include the opening cysteine and the closing phenylalanine or tryptophan. Each record gives: J gene, CDR3 length, clone size, V gene, CDR3 protein. Size is stated for part of the rows, as once, few or many counts, or as a class when the clone is expanded.

>TRBJ2-1|14|many|TRBV29-1
CSVEQGGPGNEQFF
>TRBJ1-2|15|few|TRBV4-1
CASSLQGAANYGYTF
>TRBJ2-1|14|-|TRBV29-1
CSVPSGGGIDEQFF
>TRBJ2-3|15|many|TRBV9
CASSVAGGITDTQYF
>TRBJ2-5|12|-|TRBV10-3
CAIGSVQETQYF
>TRBJ2-7|14|few|TRBV19
CASSINAIALEQYF
>TRBJ2-7|15|few|TRBV28
CASSIRGLRSYEQYF
>TRBJ2-3|15|-|TRBV4-1
CASSQDPSYTDTQYF
>TRBJ2-3|16|few|TRBV4-3
CASSQDWAGLTDTQYF
>TRBJ2-7|15|-|TRBV10-3
CAISESSGVLYEQYF
>TRBJ1-2|14|-|TRBV2
CASSRTVNIYGYTF
>TRBJ1-2|13|few|TRBV6-5
CASSYGGFSGYTF
>TRBJ2-5|15|-|TRBV9
CASSPSGLEKETQYF
>TRBJ1-6|13|many|TRBV4-1
CASSQAFNSPLHF
>TRBJ2-1|13|many|TRBV7-6
CASSPRVEDEQFF
>TRBJ2-7|15|-|TRBV25-1
CASSEEQGAGVEQYF
>TRBJ2-3|19|many|TRBV7-2
CASSFPPIDGRALADTQYF
>TRBJ2-7|14|-|TRBV5-6
CASSPGTTHNEQYF
>TRBJ1-1|16|-|TRBV4-3
CASSQDWGALNTEAFF
>TRBJ2-3|16|many|TRBV28
CASSLFTSHGTDTQYF
>TRBJ2-1|16|-|TRBV24-1
CATSDFTAGTYNEQFF
>TRBJ2-5|14|few|TRBV7-7
CASSLERLEETQYF
>TRBJ1-1|12|many|TRBV7-9
CASSLATQEAFF
>TRBJ2-3|16|once|TRBV10-3
CAISEARTGVADTQYF
>TRBJ2-3|17|few|TRBV28
CASNWLSGQKITDTQYF
>TRBJ1-1|16|few|TRBV21-1
CASSKEGKGDLTEAFF
>TRBJ2-7|16|few|TRBV19
CASSIDASGRSYEQYF
>TRBJ1-3|15|-|TRBV7-2
CASRPGQLSGNAIYF
>TRBJ1-1|16|many|TRBV2
CASKSRGTLEDTEAFF
>TRBJ2-2|16|-|TRBV7-9
CASSLGAAANPGALFF
>TRBJ2-1|15|-|TRBV7-2
CASSSTSYSNNEQFF
>TRBJ2-7|15|few|TRBV29-1
CSVEDPDRASYEQYF
>TRBJ2-2|18|-|TRBV12-5
CASGLKVTGDYPTGELFF
>TRBJ2-1|15|few|TRBV30
CAWSTPDYVYNEQFF
>TRBJ1-6|15|-|TRBV13
CASSPGVPYNSPLHF
>TRBJ2-3|17|-|TRBV24-1
CATPTPGKETSTDTQYF
>TRBJ1-1|14|-|TRBV4-3
CASSPDREYTEAFF
>TRBJ2-5|13|-|TRBV6-5
CASSRTDQETQYF
>TRBJ2-7|17|-|TRBV20-1
CSGPGLAGAHPTYEQYF
>TRBJ1-2|15|many|TRBV9
CASSVGGGNNYGYTF
>TRBJ1-1|13|once|TRBV2
CASIGIMNAEAFF
>TRBJ2-3|13|-|TRBV12-5
CASGLVVRDTQYF
>TRBJ2-3|15|many|TRBV4-1
CASSHQGASTDTQYF
>TRBJ2-7|17|-|TRBV3-1
CASSLSSIEVTAYEQYF
>TRBJ1-5|16|many|TRBV5-5
CASSSGQGAGWQPQHF
>TRBJ2-3|14|-|TRBV29-1
CSVELGRRTDTQYF